This T cell receptor (beta chain) comes out of a study of T cells after yellow fever vaccination. TCRdb ran MiXCR on the 5' RACE reads and lists one entry per CDR3 protein. The table includes about 630,000 distinct CDR3 sequences, about 12% detected once. This clonotype was found a few times. V was pared by 7 bases and J by 7 bases, with 9 bases of the junction left unmatched. This CDR3 region has 16 residues. The receptor comes from a man aged 25-45 years who received the YFV17D yellow fever vaccine. The rearrangement links TRBV12-3 or TRBV12-4 to TRBJ2-1, with 14 bases that match TRBD2. This specimen consisted of PBMCs, obtained on the day of the yellow fever booster vaccination. DNA of the CDR3: TGTGCCAGCACTAAAACAGGACTAGCGGGAGGTAATGAGCAGTTCTTC. This translates into CASTKTGLAGGNEQFF.